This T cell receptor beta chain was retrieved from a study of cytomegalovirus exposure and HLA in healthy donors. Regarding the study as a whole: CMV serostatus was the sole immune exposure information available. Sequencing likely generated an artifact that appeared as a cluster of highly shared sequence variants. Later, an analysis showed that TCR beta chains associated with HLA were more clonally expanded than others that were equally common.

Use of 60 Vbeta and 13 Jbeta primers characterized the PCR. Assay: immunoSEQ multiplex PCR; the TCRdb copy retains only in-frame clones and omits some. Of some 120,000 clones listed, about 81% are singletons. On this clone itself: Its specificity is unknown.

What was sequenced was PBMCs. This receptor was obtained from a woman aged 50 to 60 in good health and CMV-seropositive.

In nucleotides, the CDR3 is TGTGCCAGCAGTTACGGGGCGGACACTGAAGCTTTCTTT. Amino acid sequence: CASSYGADTEAFF. The V gene is TRBV6-5, the J gene TRBJ1-1; possibly TRBD1 for D (5 bases). The V gene lost 2 bases and the J gene lost 3 bases, with 7 bases spanning the gap. The CDR3 length is 13 residues. CDR1 is MNHEY, CDR2 SVGAGI, per germline.